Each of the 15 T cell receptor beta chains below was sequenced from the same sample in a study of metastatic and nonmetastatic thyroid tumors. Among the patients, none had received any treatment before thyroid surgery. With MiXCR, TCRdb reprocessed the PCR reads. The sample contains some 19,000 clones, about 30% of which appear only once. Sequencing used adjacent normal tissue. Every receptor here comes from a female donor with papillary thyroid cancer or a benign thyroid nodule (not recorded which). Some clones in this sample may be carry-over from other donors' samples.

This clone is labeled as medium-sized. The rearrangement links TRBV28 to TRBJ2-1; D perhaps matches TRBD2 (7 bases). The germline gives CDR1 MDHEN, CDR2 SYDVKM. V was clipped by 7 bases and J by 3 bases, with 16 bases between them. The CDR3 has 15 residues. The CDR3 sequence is CASTPSRGGYNEQFF. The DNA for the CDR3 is TGTGCCAGCACCCCGTCGAGGGGGGGCTACAATGAGCAGTTCTTC.

The chain's CDR3 is CASSWAKDTQYF. As DNA, the CDR3 is TGTGCCAGCAGCTGGGCGAAAGATACGCAGTATTTT. The J gene is TRBJ2-3, the V gene TRBV5-6; no definite D call. CDR1 and CDR2 (germline): SGHDT, YYEEEE. The CDR3 is made up of 12 amino acids. V was cut by 3 bases and J by 5 bases, with 7 bases left in between.

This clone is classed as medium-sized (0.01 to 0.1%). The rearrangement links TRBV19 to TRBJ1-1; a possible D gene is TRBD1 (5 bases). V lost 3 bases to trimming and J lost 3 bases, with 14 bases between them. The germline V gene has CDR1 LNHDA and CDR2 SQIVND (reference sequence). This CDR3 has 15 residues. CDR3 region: CASSMGTGRDTEAFF. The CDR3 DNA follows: TGTGCCAGTAGTATGGGGACGGGCCGTGACACTGAAGCTTTCTTT.

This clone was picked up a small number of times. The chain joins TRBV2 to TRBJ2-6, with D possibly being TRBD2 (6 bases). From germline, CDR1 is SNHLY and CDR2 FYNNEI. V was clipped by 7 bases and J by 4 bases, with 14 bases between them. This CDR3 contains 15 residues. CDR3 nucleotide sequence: TGTGCCAGCAAGGGAGCGGGTTCGGGGGCCAACGTCCTGACTTTC. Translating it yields CASKGAGSGANVLTF.

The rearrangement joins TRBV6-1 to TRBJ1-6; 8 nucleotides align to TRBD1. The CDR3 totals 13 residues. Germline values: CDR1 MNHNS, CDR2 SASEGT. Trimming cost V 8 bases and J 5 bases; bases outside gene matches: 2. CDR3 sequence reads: CASLTGDNSPLHF. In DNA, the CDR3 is TGTGCCAGCCTGACAGGGGATAATTCACCCCTCCACTTT.

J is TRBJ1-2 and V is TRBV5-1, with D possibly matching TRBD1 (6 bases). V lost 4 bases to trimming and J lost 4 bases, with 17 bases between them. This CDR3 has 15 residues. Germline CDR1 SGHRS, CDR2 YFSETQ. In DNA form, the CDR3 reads TGCGCCAGCAGCGCCCAAGGGGGGCAGGGCTATGGCTACACCTTC. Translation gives CASSAQGGQGYGYTF.

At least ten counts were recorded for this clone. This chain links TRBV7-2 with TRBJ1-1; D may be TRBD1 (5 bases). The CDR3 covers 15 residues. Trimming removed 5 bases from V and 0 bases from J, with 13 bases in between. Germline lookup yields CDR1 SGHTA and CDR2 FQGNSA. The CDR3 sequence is CASSPARELNTEAFF. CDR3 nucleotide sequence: TGTGCCAGCAGCCCCGCCAGGGAATTGAACACTGAAGCTTTCTTT.

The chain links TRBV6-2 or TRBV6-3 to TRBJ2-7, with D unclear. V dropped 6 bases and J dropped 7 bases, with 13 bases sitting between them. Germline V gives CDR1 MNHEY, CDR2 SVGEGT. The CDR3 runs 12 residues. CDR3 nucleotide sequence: TGTGCCAGCAGAACCCCCGACGGTGAGCAGTACTTC. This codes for CASRTPDGEQYF.

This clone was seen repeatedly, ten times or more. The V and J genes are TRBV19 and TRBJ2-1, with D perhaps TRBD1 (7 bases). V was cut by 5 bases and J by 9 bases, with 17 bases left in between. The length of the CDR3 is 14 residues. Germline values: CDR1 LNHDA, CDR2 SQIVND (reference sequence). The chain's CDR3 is CASSSGGRRVEQFF. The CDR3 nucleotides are TGTGCCAGTAGTTCAGGGGGGCGACGGGTTGAGCAGTTCTTC.

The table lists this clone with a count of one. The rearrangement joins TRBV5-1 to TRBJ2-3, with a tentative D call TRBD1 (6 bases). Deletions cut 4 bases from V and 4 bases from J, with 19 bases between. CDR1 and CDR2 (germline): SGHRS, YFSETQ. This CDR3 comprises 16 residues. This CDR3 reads CASSPRKDSFPDTQYF. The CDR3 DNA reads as TGCGCCAGCAGCCCTCGGAAGGACAGTTTCCCAGATACGCAGTATTTT.

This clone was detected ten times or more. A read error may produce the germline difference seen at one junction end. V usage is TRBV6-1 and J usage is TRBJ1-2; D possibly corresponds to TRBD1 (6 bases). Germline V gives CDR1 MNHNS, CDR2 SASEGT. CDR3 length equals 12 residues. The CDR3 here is CAKGGQGYGHTF. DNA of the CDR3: TGTGCCAAGGGGGGGCAGGGCTATGGCCACACCTTC.

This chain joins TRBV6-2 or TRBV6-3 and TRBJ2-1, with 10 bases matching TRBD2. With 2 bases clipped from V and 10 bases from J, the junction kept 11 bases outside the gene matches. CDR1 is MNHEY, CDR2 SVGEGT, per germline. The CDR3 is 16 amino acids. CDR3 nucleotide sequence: TGTGCCAGCAGTTACGCGAGAGCGGGAGGGCGGGGAGAGCAGTTCTTC. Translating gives CASSYARAGGRGEQFF.

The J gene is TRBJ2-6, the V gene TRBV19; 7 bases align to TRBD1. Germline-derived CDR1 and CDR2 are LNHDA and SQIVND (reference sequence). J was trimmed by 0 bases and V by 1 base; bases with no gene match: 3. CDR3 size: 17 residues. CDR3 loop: CASSIGTGLSGANVLTF. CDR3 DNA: TGTGCCAGTAGTATAGGGACAGGCCTCTCTGGGGCCAACGTCCTGACTTTC.

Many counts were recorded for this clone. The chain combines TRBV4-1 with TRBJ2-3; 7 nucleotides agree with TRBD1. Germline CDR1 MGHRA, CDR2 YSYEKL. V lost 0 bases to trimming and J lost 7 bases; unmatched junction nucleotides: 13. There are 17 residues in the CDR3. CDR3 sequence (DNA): TGCGCCAGCAGCCAAGAATTAACTACAGGGGTTCGGAATACGCAGTATTTT. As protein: CASSQELTTGVRNTQYF.

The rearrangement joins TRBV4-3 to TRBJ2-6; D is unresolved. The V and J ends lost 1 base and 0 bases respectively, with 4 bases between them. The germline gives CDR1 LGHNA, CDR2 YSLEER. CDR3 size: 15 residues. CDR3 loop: CASSQAHSGANVLTF. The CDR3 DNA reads TGCGCCAGCAGCCAAGCTCACTCTGGGGCCAACGTCCTGACTTTC.